Listed below are T cell receptor beta chains from one sample, sequenced in a study of graft-versus-host responses after intestinal transplantation. Here immunoSEQ multiplex PCR was the method, and the copy in TCRdb shows in-frame clones only, minus some. The table has around 97,000 clones, under 95% seen once. For these TCRs, the target antigens are not known. This sample comprised unstimulated CD8+ T cells sorted from spleen or lymph node cells, obtained before intestinal transplant. The receptors derive from a human donor who received an intestinal transplant. The CDR3 runs from the conserved cysteine through the conserved F or W. The D gene is left open where the match is weak. Size values are once, few and many counts, or a class for expanded clones, and some rows have none.

j_call d_call clone_size v_call cdr3_aa cdr3_nt
TRBJ1-5 TRBD1 - TRBV11-2 CASSQTGGGNQPQHF TGTGCCAGCAGCCAAACAGGGGGCGGCAATCAGCCCCAGCATTTT
TRBJ1-2 - - TRBV5-5 CASSLGRLLYGYTF TGTGCCAGCAGCTTGGGCAGGCTGCTCTATGGCTACACCTTC
TRBJ2-7 TRBD1 once TRBV7-6 CASSLGRQGPFSYEQYF TGTGCCAGCAGCTTAGGCCGACAGGGGCCCTTTTCCTACGAGCAGTACTTC
TRBJ2-1 - - TRBV6-4 CASSDSGGEQFF TGTGCCAGCAGTGACTCAGGGGGTGAGCAGTTCTTC
TRBJ2-5 TRBD1 - TRBV7-9 CASSKRQGGEETQYF TGTGCCAGCAGCAAGCGACAGGGGGGGGAAGAGACCCAGTACTTC
TRBJ2-3 - - TRBV10-2 CASSEPASTDTQYF TGCGCCAGCAGTGAGCCTGCTAGCACAGATACGCAGTATTTT
TRBJ1-6 TRBD1 - TRBV4-2 CASSPAGTEIPALHF TGTGCCAGCAGCCCAGCCGGGACAGAGATTCCGGCCCTCCACTTT
TRBJ1-4 - - TRBV6-5 CASSPYRPGEKLFF TGTGCCAGCAGCCCTTACAGGCCGGGTGAAAAACTGTTTTTT
TRBJ2-7 TRBD2 - TRBV20-1 CSARDLGLAHF TGCAGTGCTAGAGACCTTGGACTAGCCCACTTC
TRBJ2-5 - - TRBV29-1 CSVDNWLSSWETQYF TGCAGCGTTGATAATTGGCTTTCGTCTTGGGAGACCCAGTACTTC
TRBJ2-5 TRBD2 - TRBV6-6 CASNIAGAQETQYF TGTGCCAGCAATATAGCGGGGGCGCAAGAGACCCAGTACTTC
TRBJ2-3 - - TRBV9 CASSVEPPDTQYF TGTGCCAGCAGCGTAGAACCCCCGGATACGCAGTATTTT
TRBJ2-1 TRBD2 - TRBV19 CASSSPLKRGLYNEQFF TGTGCCAGTAGTTCACCCTTGAAGCGGGGCCTCTACAATGAGCAGTTCTTC
TRBJ2-5 - - TRBV4-1 CASSQTRGEKETQYF TGCGCCAGCAGCCAAACGAGAGGCGAAAAAGAGACCCAGTACTTC
TRBJ2-3 - - TRBV15 CATSSRDTGTDTQYF TGTGCCACCAGCAGCAGGGACACCGGCACAGATACGCAGTATTTT
TRBJ2-1 - - TRBV7-9 CASSDTGRMGEQFF TGTGCCAGCAGCGATACAGGGAGAATGGGTGAGCAGTTCTTC
TRBJ1-6 - once TRBV27 CASRGGNSPLHF TGTGCCAGCAGGGGGGGGAATTCACCCCTCCACTTT
TRBJ2-7 TRBD2 - TRBV7-9 CASSLGLAVTYEQYF TGTGCCAGCAGCTTAGGGCTAGCGGTGACCTACGAGCAGTACTTC
TRBJ2-5 - - TRBV6-1 CASSAGHFPGTQYF TGTGCCAGCAGCGCCGGACACTTCCCTGGGACCCAGTACTTC
TRBJ2-1 - - TRBV2 CASSEAGDNEQFF TGTGCCAGCAGTGAAGCGGGTGACAATGAGCAGTTCTTC
TRBJ1-1 TRBD1 - TRBV28 CASSLWTGSNTEAFF TGTGCCAGCAGTCTATGGACAGGCTCGAACACTGAAGCTTTCTTT
TRBJ1-6 - - TRBV13 CASSRRWARVSHSPLHF TGTGCCAGCAGCCGGCGTTGGGCCAGGGTGTCTCATTCACCCCTCCACTTT
TRBJ2-1 TRBD2 - TRBV7-3 CASSFFPLAGGLWNEQFF TGTGCCAGCAGCTTTTTCCCCTTAGCGGGGGGGCTCTGGAATGAGCAGTTCTTC
TRBJ2-7 - few TRBV7-9 CASSLSSYEQYF TGTGCCAGCAGCCTGAGCTCCTACGAGCAGTACTTC
TRBJ2-3 TRBD2 - TRBV2 CATGTSGRSGTDTQYF TGTGCCACCGGGACTAGCGGGAGGTCCGGCACAGATACGCAGTATTTT
TRBJ1-3 - - TRBV6-1 CASSENPFSGNTIYF TGTGCCAGCAGTGAAAATCCCTTCTCTGGAAACACCATATATTTT
TRBJ2-3 - - TRBV2 CASSETTDTQYF TGTGCCAGCAGCGAGACCACAGATACGCAGTATTTT
TRBJ2-6 - - TRBV12-5 CASGLFLSSLLRAGANVLTF TGTGCTAGTGGTTTGTTCCTCTCAAGTTTACTTAGGGCCGGGGCCAACGTCCTGACTTTC
TRBJ2-5 - - TRBV19 CASSILSGEKETQYF TGTGCCAGTAGTATCTTATCAGGAGAAAAAGAGACCCAGTACTTC
TRBJ2-5 - - TRBV6-1 CASSRRPIGAQYF TGTGCCAGCAGCAGAAGGCCGATCGGGGCCCAGTACTTC
TRBJ1-1 - - TRBV27 CASSWGKNTEAFF TGTGCCAGCAGTTGGGGTAAGAACACTGAAGCTTTCTTT
TRBJ2-6 TRBD1 once TRBV9 CASSPRGPGQETLKRSGANVLTF TGTGCCAGCAGCCCCCGGGGCCCGGGACAGGAGACATTGAAACGCTCTGGGGCCAACGTCCTGACTTTC
TRBJ2-5 - once TRBV6-1 CANQDPGRQETQYF TGTGCCAACCAGGACCCCGGACGCCAAGAGACCCAGTACTTC
TRBJ1-5 - - TRBV5-6 CASSWSDQPQHF TGTGCCAGCAGCTGGTCGGATCAGCCCCAGCATTTT
TRBJ1-4 TRBD1 - TRBV7-9 CASSTGQDEKLFF TGTGCCAGCAGCACCGGACAGGATGAAAAACTGTTTTTT
TRBJ1-4 TRBD1 - TRBV6-6 CASSYTTGVNEKLFF TGTGCCAGCAGTTACACAACAGGGGTTAATGAAAAACTGTTTTTT
TRBJ1-2 TRBD1 - TRBV13 CASSLSYTSLQGAGGYTF TGTGCCAGCAGCTTATCCTACACCAGCCTCCAGGGGGCAGGTGGCTACACCTTC
TRBJ2-5 TRBD2 - TRBV6-5 CASSPTSTEETQYF TGTGCCAGCAGTCCGACTAGCACAGAAGAGACCCAGTACTTC
TRBJ1-4 - few TRBV7-9 CASSLSGETGTTNEKLFF TGTGCCAGCAGCTTATCGGGTGAGACAGGCACAACTAATGAAAAACTGTTTTTT
TRBJ2-5 TRBD2 - TRBV29-1 CSAGREREETQYF TGCAGCGCCGGGCGGGAGCGGGAAGAGACCCAGTACTTC
TRBJ1-1 - - TRBV6-5 CASSYLAGANTEAFF TGTGCCAGCAGTTACTTGGCAGGGGCGAACACTGAAGCTTTCTTT
TRBJ2-3 - - TRBV21-1 CASEGGLSFQAGATDTQYF TGTGCCAGCGAGGGAGGACTCTCTTTTCAAGCGGGAGCAACAGATACGCAGTATTTT
TRBJ2-5 TRBD1 - TRBV4-1 CASSLRGSEETQYF TGCGCCAGCAGTCTCAGGGGGTCTGAAGAGACCCAGTACTTC
TRBJ2-7 TRBD1 - TRBV27 CASSLEFAGTGGIEQYF TGTGCCAGCAGTCTTGAGTTTGCCGGGACAGGGGGGATCGAGCAGTACTTC
TRBJ2-7 - - TRBV9 CASSVEPGDSYEQYF TGTGCCAGCAGCGTAGAACCCGGGGATTCCTACGAGCAGTACTTC
TRBJ2-3 TRBD2 - TRBV27 CASSLQPASGGTDTQYF TGTGCCAGCAGTTTGCAACCCGCTAGCGGGGGCACAGATACGCAGTATTTT